Each of the 32 T cell receptor beta chains below was sequenced from the same sample in a study of post-analysis software for immune sequencing data. Points from the study as a whole: The five TRBV segments detected at higher frequency in patients than in controls included TRBV5-6, TRBV5-1 and TRBV20-1.

Their recognized antigens are unknown. Carried by the TCR beta cDNA libraries were unique molecular identifiers. TCRdb reprocessed the PCR reads with MiXCR, giving one entry per CDR3 protein. Of more than 500,000 distinct CDR3 sequences in the sample, 34% were seen once. Material for sequencing was blood. All receptors come from a girl between 2 and 17 years old with multiple sclerosis.

This clonotype was picked up many times. The V gene is TRBV27, the J gene TRBJ2-7; no reliable D call. Between the trimmed V and J ends, which lost 0 bases and 4 bases, there was a span of 7 bases. The CDR3 is made up of 13 amino acids. The germline CDR1 and CDR2 sequences are MNHEY and SMNVEV (reference sequence). Here the CDR3 reads CASSLSLGYEQYF. The CDR3 DNA follows: TGTGCCAGCAGTTTATCGCTAGGTTACGAGCAGTACTTC.

This clonotype was counted between two and nine times. The V call is TRBV4-1, the J call TRBJ2-7; tentative D call: TRBD1 (7 bases). V lost 5 bases to trimming and J lost 2 bases, with 16 bases between them. The CDR3 extends over 15 amino acids. From germline, CDR1 is MGHRA and CDR2 YSYEKL. This chain's CDR3 is CASSLEGTGAYEQYF. Here the CDR3 DNA reads TGCGCCAGCAGCTTGGAGGGAACAGGGGCCTACGAGCAGTACTTC.

This chain links TRBV5-6 with TRBJ2-5, with TRBD1 identical over 9 bases. The CDR3 runs to 15 residues. V was pared by 4 bases and J by 5 bases, with 9 bases of the junction left unmatched. Germline CDR1 reads SGHDT; CDR2 reads YYEEEE. The CDR3 DNA sequence: TGTGCCAGCAGCCGGAACAGGGGGCGGAGGGAGACCCAGTACTTC. Protein sequence: CASSRNRGRRETQYF.

This clonotype was found a few times. This sequence joins TRBV15 and TRBJ2-7, with D perhaps matching TRBD1 or TRBD2 (5 bases each). The length of the CDR3 is 17 residues. Germline-derived CDR1 and CDR2 are LNHNV and YYDKDF (reference sequence). V was shortened by 0 bases and J by 4 bases, with 19 bases between the two germline ends. Written as DNA, the CDR3 is TGTGCCACCAGCAGAGATTATGTTCCCCGGGACGGATACGAGCAGTACTTC. Residues: CATSRDYVPRDGYEQYF.

The V call is TRBV14, the J call TRBJ1-1; D gene unclear. Trimming removed 0 bases at V and 0 bases at J, with 5 bases between. Germline CDR1 is SGHDN and CDR2 is FVKESK. This CDR3 contains 14 residues. The CDR3 DNA reads as TGTGCCAGCAGCCAAGATCGGATGAACACTGAAGCTTTCTTT. Translation: CASSQDRMNTEAFF.

The chain combines TRBV10-3 with TRBJ1-1; a weak D match, TRBD1 (6 bases). Germline values: CDR1 ENHRY, CDR2 SYGVKD. V dropped 6 bases and J dropped 4 bases, with 9 bases sitting between them. The CDR3 is made up of 12 amino acids. CDR3 amino acids: CAIRRGGTEAFF. As DNA, the CDR3 is TGTGCCATCAGGAGGGGGGGCACTGAAGCTTTCTTT.

The DNA of the CDR3 is TGTGCCAGTGGCCGGGACAATCATAATTCACCCCTCCACTTT. Translated, it gives CASGRDNHNSPLHF. The chain combines TRBV21-1 with TRBJ1-6; the table's D call of TRBD1 was not tested on the DNA. TRBV21-1 constitutes a pseudogene. This CDR3 spans 14 amino acids.

The J gene is TRBJ2-2, the V gene TRBV12-3 or TRBV12-4; 7 bases are a match to TRBD2. V gave up 8 bases and J gave up 4 bases; unmatched junction bases: 4. This CDR3 is 13 amino acids long. CDR3 nucleotide sequence: TGTGCCAGCCGGGACTACCTCACCGGGGAGCTGTTTTTT. Translating it yields CASRDYLTGELFF.

This clonotype was seen many times. The rearrangement links TRBV7-2 to TRBJ2-3; D not resolved. The CDR3 totals 10 residues. Per the germline V gene, CDR1 is SGHTA and CDR2 is FQGNSA. The V end was cut by 1 base, the J end by 10 bases, with 3 bases between. CDR3 sequence reads: CASSLVAQYF. The CDR3 DNA reads TGTGCCAGCAGCTTAGTGGCGCAGTATTTT.

This clonotype has only one observation. The chain recombines TRBV5-1 with TRBJ2-5; D gene unclear. Per the germline V gene, CDR1 is SGHRS and CDR2 is YFSETQ. The CDR3 extends over 15 amino acids. With 2 bases removed from V and 3 bases from J, the gap between germline ends came to 14 bases. The DNA for the CDR3 is TGCGCCAGCAGCTTAGAGGCCGGGTATGAAGAGACCCAGTACTTC. This translates into CASSLEAGYEETQYF.

This chain links TRBV11-1 with TRBJ2-5; D ambiguous. Between the trimmed V and J ends, which lost 9 bases and 8 bases, there was a span of 4 bases. The V gene's germline CDR1 is SGHAT and CDR2 FQDESV (reference sequence). CDR3 length: 8 residues. The CDR3 DNA is TGTGCCAGGCGAACCCAGTACTTC. It translates to CARRTQYF.

The chain carries TRBV29-1 and TRBJ2-2, with 7 nucleotides matching TRBD2. The junction had 2 bases not matched to a gene; V was cut back by 4 bases and J by 0 bases. CDR3 length: 14 amino acids. Looked up from germline, CDR1 is SQVTM and CDR2 is ANQGSEA. The CDR3 DNA is TGCAGCGTTGGCGGGAGAGCGAACACCGGGGAGCTGTTTTTT. It codes for CSVGGRANTGELFF.

This chain uses TRBV21-1 with TRBJ1-1; the table calls TRBD1, which could not be checked here. TRBV21-1 is given as a pseudogene. The CDR3 is 13 amino acids. The DNA for the CDR3 is TGTGCCAGCAAGTTACAGGGGGGAGCTGAAGCTTTCTTT. Protein sequence: CASKLQGGAEAFF.

V and J are TRBV5-1 and TRBJ2-1; D gene unclear. Germline V lookup: CDR1 SGHRS, CDR2 YFSETQ. This CDR3 has 10 amino acids. The V end was cut by 4 bases, the J end by 12 bases, with 8 bases between. The CDR3 here is CASSEPGQFF. CDR3 coding DNA: TGCGCCAGCAGCGAACCGGGGCAGTTCTTC.

At least ten counts were recorded for this clonotype. The chain combines TRBV10-3 with TRBJ2-7; the match to TRBD1 covers 9 bases. With V trimmed by 6 bases and J by 2 bases, 5 bases remained unmatched. Germline loops: CDR1 ENHRY, CDR2 SYGVKD. CDR3 size: 14 residues. CDR3 in amino acids: CAIRETGGTYEQYF. The CDR3 DNA follows: TGTGCCATCAGGGAGACAGGGGGAACCTACGAGCAGTACTTC.

This clonotype was detected only a few times. The CDR3 protein is CASTPGNLEQYF. CDR3 DNA: TGTGCCAGTACCCCGGGAAATCTCGAGCAGTACTTC. The chain employs TRBV6-2 or TRBV6-3 and TRBJ2-7; tentative D call: TRBD2 (5 bases). V was clipped by 9 bases and J by 6 bases, with 15 bases between them. The length of the CDR3 is 12 residues. Germline V lookup: CDR1 MNHEY, CDR2 SVGEGT.

The gene calls are TRBV20-1 and TRBJ2-1, with a tentative D call TRBD2 (7 bases). Germline-derived CDR1 and CDR2 are DFQATT and SNEGSKA (reference sequence). Trimming removed 5 bases at V and 6 bases at J, with 14 bases between. The CDR3 spans 13 residues. The DNA for the CDR3 is TGCAGTGCTTGGGGGGGGCGGGGCAATGAGCAGTTCTTC. Its translation is CSAWGGRGNEQFF.

This clonotype was seen more than once but under ten times. The chain couples TRBV20-1 to TRBJ2-3; D is unclear. This CDR3 is 14 amino acids long. Per the germline V gene, CDR1 is DFQATT and CDR2 is SNEGSKA (reference sequence). V lost 5 bases, J lost 5 bases, and 17 bases lay in between. CDR3: CSAPKVARGDTQYF. The CDR3 nucleotides read TGCAGTGCTCCTAAAGTGGCCCGCGGAGATACGCAGTATTTT.

This clonotype was seen only a few times. The V and J genes are TRBV20-1 and TRBJ1-5, with 7 nucleotides matching TRBD1. V lost 0 bases and J lost 0; bases outside the gene matches: 11. CDR3 size: 18 residues. The germline V gene has CDR1 DFQATT and CDR2 SNEGSKA (reference sequence). CDR3 in amino acids: CSARDPAGGLYSNQPQHF. CDR3 bases: TGCAGTGCTAGAGATCCGGCAGGGGGGTTATATAGCAATCAGCCCCAGCATTTT.

V usage is TRBV12-3 or TRBV12-4 and J usage is TRBJ2-7, with D tentatively TRBD1 (5 bases). Trimming left V 8 bases short and J 9 bases short, with 14 bases between. The CDR3 has 11 amino acids. For the CDR3, the DNA is TGTGCCAGCGGGGATGGTGGGGCGCAGTACTTC. Translating it yields CASGDGGAQYF.

The V and J genes are TRBV20-1 and TRBJ1-5; weak D call: TRBD1 (6 bases). Trimming pared 5 bases from V and 4 bases from J, leaving 15 bases between. The CDR3 totals 14 residues. CDR1 and CDR2 from the germline V gene are DFQATT and SNEGSKA (reference sequence). This chain's CDR3 is CSAERGGRNQPQHF. CDR3 in DNA: TGCAGTGCTGAGCGCGGGGGGCGAAATCAGCCCCAGCATTTT.

This clonotype occurred a few times. V and J are TRBV7-2 and TRBJ2-6; 8 bases align to TRBD1. The junction had 12 bases not matched to a gene; V was cut back by 5 bases and J by 3 bases. Per germline, CDR1 SGHTA and CDR2 FQGNSA. CDR3 length equals 18 residues. The CDR3 reads CASSPTGGLSYGANVLTF. CDR3 nucleotides: TGTGCCAGCAGCCCCACAGGGGGACTCTCTTATGGGGCCAACGTCCTGACTTTC.

This clonotype appeared many times. This chain uses TRBV29-1 with TRBJ1-5; weak D call: TRBD1 (6 bases). The CDR3 has 14 amino acids. The V gene's germline CDR1 is SQVTM and CDR2 ANQGSEA. Between the trimmed V and J ends, which lost 5 bases and 4 bases, there was a span of 15 bases. CDR3 amino acids: CSVQTGDQNQPQHF. As DNA, the CDR3 is TGCAGCGTTCAGACAGGTGATCAAAATCAGCCCCAGCATTTT.

The J gene is TRBJ1-3, the V gene TRBV5-1; no clear D. The CDR3 has 15 residues. Germline CDR1 SGHRS, CDR2 YFSETQ. Trimming took off 3 bases at V and 3 bases at J, with 13 bases between the two ends. CDR3: CASSSLGTNGNTIYF. In DNA, the CDR3 is TGCGCCAGCAGCTCATTAGGTACAAATGGAAACACCATATATTTT.

This chain links TRBV12-3 or TRBV12-4 with TRBJ2-7, with 7 bases identical to TRBD2. V trimming: 4 bases; J trimming: 1 base; junction bases outside the gene matches: 7. The CDR3 has 15 residues. CDR3 in amino acids: CASSCGLAESYEQYF. DNA of the CDR3: TGTGCCAGCAGTTGTGGCCTAGCGGAATCCTACGAGCAGTACTTC.

The gene calls are TRBV2 and TRBJ1-1; 9 bases are a match to TRBD1. V shed 7 bases, J shed 3 bases, and the junction held 12 bases outside the gene matches. The CDR3 is 16 residues long. In germline, CDR1 is SNHLY, CDR2 FYNNEI. The CDR3, as DNA: TGTGCCAGCATGAAAGGGACAGGGATGGCGCACACTGAAGCTTTCTTT. This sequence encodes CASMKGTGMAHTEAFF.

This clonotype was found a few times. The chain uses TRBV11-2 and TRBJ2-5; the match to TRBD2 covers 7 bases. Trimming cost V 5 bases and J 1 base; bases outside gene matches: 4. The CDR3 spans 14 residues. Germline lookup yields CDR1 SGHAT and CDR2 FQNNGV. The CDR3: CASSPWTSQETQYF. CDR3 DNA sequence: TGTGCCAGCAGCCCCTGGACTAGCCAAGAGACCCAGTACTTC.

This clonotype has only a few counts. The V call is TRBV9, the J call TRBJ2-3, with 16 bases aligning to TRBD2. Germline loops: CDR1 SGDLS, CDR2 YYNGEE. The CDR3 covers 17 residues. Trimming at V came to 3 bases and at J to 5 bases, leaving 6 bases not matched to a gene. CDR3 residues: CASSGGTSGGARDTQYF. CDR3 in DNA: TGTGCCAGCAGCGGTGGGACTAGCGGGGGGGCTAGAGATACGCAGTATTTT.

The rearrangement uses TRBV5-1 and TRBJ1-6, with 8 bases aligning to TRBD1. Germline V lookup: CDR1 SGHRS, CDR2 YFSETQ. J gave up 7 bases and V 7 bases, and 7 bases lay outside the gene matches. This CDR3 has 14 residues. In DNA form, the CDR3 reads TGCGCCAGCGCCCCGGACAGGGTCAATTCACCCCTCCACTTT. This gives the protein CASAPDRVNSPLHF.

This chain uses TRBV5-1 with TRBJ2-1; 8 nucleotides align to TRBD1. From germline, CDR1 is SGHRS and CDR2 YFSETQ. After removal of 3 bases from V and 2 bases from J, the junction contained 4 bases not matched to a gene. CDR3 size: 15 residues. CDR3 residues: CASSYGQGTYNEQFF. In nucleotides, the CDR3 is TGCGCCAGCAGCTACGGACAGGGCACCTACAATGAGCAGTTCTTC.

This clonotype was observed a few times. The V call is TRBV6-1, the J call TRBJ1-5; D not resolved. Germline V gene sequence: CDR1 MNHNS, CDR2 SASEGT. The CDR3 has 13 amino acids. V shed 4 bases and J shed 5 bases, with 9 bases lying between them. This CDR3 is CASSGASDQPQHF. CDR3 DNA sequence: TGTGCCAGCAGTGGAGCTTCGGATCAGCCCCAGCATTTT.

The chain joins TRBV6-1 to TRBJ2-7; tentatively, D is TRBD1 (5 bases). Trimming left V 6 bases short and J 8 bases short, with 20 bases between. Germline assignment: CDR1 MNHNS and CDR2 SASEGT. The CDR3 is made up of 14 amino acids. The chain's CDR3 is CASSQVTARTQQYF. DNA of the CDR3: TGTGCCAGCAGCCAAGTGACAGCCCGTACGCAGCAGTACTTC.